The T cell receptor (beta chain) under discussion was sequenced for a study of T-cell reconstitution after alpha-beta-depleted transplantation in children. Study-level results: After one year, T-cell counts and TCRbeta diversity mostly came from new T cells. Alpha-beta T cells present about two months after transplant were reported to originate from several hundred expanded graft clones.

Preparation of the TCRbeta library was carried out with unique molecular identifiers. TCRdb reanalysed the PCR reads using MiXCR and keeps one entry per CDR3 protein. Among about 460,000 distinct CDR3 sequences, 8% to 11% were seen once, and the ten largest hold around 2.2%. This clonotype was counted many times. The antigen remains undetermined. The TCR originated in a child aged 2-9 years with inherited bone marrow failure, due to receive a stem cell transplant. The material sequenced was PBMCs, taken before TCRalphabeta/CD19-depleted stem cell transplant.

The CDR3 nucleotides are TGCGCCAGCAGCCAAGGGCCCCACGGGAGGGCCGCGTGGGAGCTGTTTTTT. This encodes CASSQGPHGRAAWELFF. The chain links TRBV4-3 to TRBJ2-2; TRBD2 agrees at 8 bases. The junction had 13 bases not matched to a gene; V was cut back by 1 base and J by 9 bases. Per germline, CDR1 LGHNA and CDR2 YSLEER. The CDR3 runs to 17 residues.